This section outlines one T cell receptor beta chain sequence together with its context. Random hexamers were used to reverse transcribe about 0.45 to 1 ug of RNA. An immunoSEQ multiplex PCR generated amplified TCR beta CDR3 products spanning 54 Vbeta and 13 Jbeta. Each CDR3 protein gets one entry after TCRdb re-called the immunoSEQ multiplex PCR reads with MiXCR. Of tens of thousands of distinct CDR3 sequences listed, 96% are singletons. The record originates from a study of CD8 T cells in Susac syndrome. V lost 1 base, J lost 1 base, and 4 bases stayed unmatched. The CDR3 loop spans 16 amino acids. Germline lookup yields CDR1 SGHNT and CDR2 YYREEE (reference sequence). The patients serving as multiple sclerosis controls were treatment-naive. They had stable or active relapsing-remitting disease and fulfilled revised McDonald criteria.

This rearrangement joins TRBV5-4 to TRBJ2-5, with 10 bases fitting TRBD2. What was sequenced was CD4+ T cells from PBMCs. The sequence derives from a human donor with multiple sclerosis. CDR3 in amino acids: CASSLPQRGGQETQYF. CDR3 sequence (DNA): TGTGCCAGCAGCTTGCCCCAGCGGGGGGGCCAAGAGACCCAGTACTTC.